These 14 T cell receptor beta chains were all obtained from the same sample, sequenced in a study of blood T cell repertoires in COVID-19. Generated by immunoSEQ multiplex PCR, the TCRdb table keeps only in-frame clones and is missing some. Here the sample spans some 120,000 clones, 90% being singletons. The sample taken for sequencing was peripheral blood. The receptors were sampled from a human donor with active COVID-19. The donor label of this sample is uncertain.

The rearrangement links TRBV5-4 to TRBJ1-1; D not certain. Per germline, CDR1 SGHNT and CDR2 YYREEE (reference sequence). With 4 bases removed from V and 6 bases from J, the gap between germline ends came to 19 bases. This CDR3 contains 15 residues. The DNA for the CDR3 is TGTGCCAGCAGCATTGGCGGTGTCAGACCCTCTGAAGCTTTCTTT. Its protein product is CASSIGGVRPSEAFF. Combining the CDR3 with reference TRBV5-4 and TRBJ1-1 gives the whole variable domain ETGVTQSPTHLIKTRGQQVTLRCSSQSGHNTVSWYQQALGQGPQFIFQYYREEENGRGNFPPRFSGLQFPNYSSELNVNALELDDSALYLCASSIGGVRPSEAFFGQGTRLTVV.

The J gene is TRBJ2-7, the V gene TRBV9, with 12 nucleotides matching TRBD1. The CDR3 covers 17 residues. V was clipped by 4 bases and J by 2 bases; unmatched bases: 10. In germline, CDR1 is SGDLS, CDR2 YYNGEE. CDR3 coding DNA: TGTGCCAGCAGCCTCGGGACAGGGGGCGTTAAAGCCTACGAGCAGTACTTC. As protein: CASSLGTGGVKAYEQYF. Full variable domain (missing parts from reference TRBV9 and TRBJ2-7): DSGVTQTPKHLITATGQRVTLRCSPRSGDLSVYWYQQSLDQGLQFLIQYYNGEERAKGNILERFSAQQFPDLHSELNLSSLELGDSALYFCASSLGTGGVKAYEQYFGPGTRLTVT.

This clone was observed a handful of times. The rearrangement uses TRBV3-1 (or the pseudogene TRBV3-2) and TRBJ1-3; D not resolved. The V gene lost 3 bases and the J gene lost 0 bases, with 24 bases spanning the gap. The CDR3 sequence is 20 residues long. Germline V gene lookup returns CDR1 LGHDT and CDR2 YNNKEL (reference sequence). DNA of the CDR3: TGTGCCAGCAGCCATTCTCGCAATGCGGACTGTCTAAGCTCTGGAAACACCATATATTTT. Translating it yields CASSHSRNADCLSSGNTIYF.

The rearrangement uses TRBV14 and TRBJ1-6, with D perhaps matching TRBD1 (5 bases). Trimming took 5 bases from V and 6 from J, leaving 17 bases between them. Germline V gene sequence: CDR1 SGHDN, CDR2 FVKESK. The CDR3 is 16 residues long. The CDR3: CASSFRQGGSNSPLHF. The CDR3 bases are TGTGCCAGCAGCTTTCGGCAGGGCGGGAGTAATTCACCCCTCCACTTT.

V and J are TRBV19 and TRBJ1-1; possible D gene TRBD1, 6 bases. V lost 6 bases to trimming and J lost 0 bases, with 17 bases between them. The CDR3 consists of 16 residues. The V gene's germline CDR1 is LNHDA and CDR2 SQIVND (reference sequence). CDR3 DNA: TGTGCCAGTAGACGCCAGGGGCGGACTTTGAACACTGAAGCTTTCTTT. Its protein product is CASRRQGRTLNTEAFF.

The V gene is TRBV27, the J gene TRBJ1-1; no clear D. V was cut by 6 bases and J by 2 bases, with 10 bases left in between. Germline V gives CDR1 MNHEY, CDR2 SMNVEV (reference sequence). CDR3 length: 13 amino acids. This chain's CDR3 is CASRTLANTEAFF. The CDR3 DNA is TGTGCCAGCAGAACGTTGGCTAACACTGAAGCTTTCTTT.

This rearrangement joins TRBV18 to TRBJ1-2; 9 bases agree with TRBD1. V lost 4 bases, J lost 4 bases, and 10 bases stayed unmatched. Germline V lookup: CDR1 KGHSH, CDR2 LQKENI. This CDR3 has 16 residues. DNA of the CDR3: TGTGCCAGCTCACTCGGACAGGGGCACAGTCCCTATGGCTACACCTTC. Protein: CASSLGQGHSPYGYTF.

The rearrangement uses TRBV4-2 and TRBJ2-1; 7 bases match TRBD2. The CDR3 is 16 amino acids. Germline-derived CDR1 and CDR2 are LGHNA and YNFKEQ. J lost 2 bases, V lost 2 bases, and 6 bases had no gene match. This chain's CDR3 is CASSQYHGTTYNEQFF. The CDR3 bases are TGTGCCAGCAGCCAATATCACGGGACTACCTACAATGAGCAGTTCTTC.

This clone was observed once. This sequence joins TRBV27 and TRBJ2-1; 7 bases match TRBD2. Germline CDR1 MNHEY, CDR2 SMNVEV (reference sequence). J was trimmed by 8 bases and V by 3 bases; bases with no gene match: 7. CDR3 size: 14 residues. The CDR3 DNA follows: TGTGCCAGCAGTTTGGGCGGGGGTACGGATGAGCAGTTCTTC. Its translation: CASSLGGGTDEQFF.

A single count supports this clone. The chain combines TRBV7-3 with TRBJ2-7; perhaps TRBD1 as D (6 bases). Germline CDR1 and CDR2: SGHTA and FQGTGA. Trimming cost V 4 bases and J 5 bases, with 15 bases left between them. The CDR3 covers 14 residues. CDR3 sequence: CASSSGTRSDEQYF. CDR3 DNA: TGTGCCAGCAGCTCCGGGACAAGAAGTGACGAGCAGTACTTC. Full variable domain (rest looked up from reference TRBV7-3 and TRBJ2-7): GAGVSQTPSNKVTEKGKYVELRCDPISGHTALYWYRQSLGQGPEFLIYFQGTGAADDSGLPNDRFFAVRPEGSVSTLKIQRTERGDSAVYLCASSSGTRSDEQYFGPGTRLTVT.

The chain carries TRBV19 and TRBJ1-6; 7 bases map to TRBD1. The CDR3 spans 14 residues. Germline lookup yields CDR1 LNHDA and CDR2 SQIVND (reference sequence). The J segment lost 10 bases and the V segment lost 5 bases, leaving 8 bases of the junction unmatched. CDR3 nucleotide sequence: TGTGCCAGTAGTTCCGGGACAGTGGGATCACCCCTCCACTTT. Amino acids: CASSSGTVGSPLHF.

The chain combines TRBV6-5 with TRBJ1-1, with TRBD1 identical over 9 bases. After removal of 4 bases from V and 6 bases from J, the junction contained 6 bases not matched to a gene. The CDR3 runs 14 residues. The germline V gene has CDR1 MNHEY and CDR2 SVGAGI. CDR3 amino acids: CASSWDRELSEAFF. The DNA for the CDR3 is TGTGCCAGCAGTTGGGACAGGGAGCTCTCTGAAGCTTTCTTT.

The genes are TRBV29-1 and TRBJ2-1, with TRBD1 matching 9 bases. CDR1 is SQVTM and CDR2 is ANQGSEA in the germline V gene. The CDR3 extends over 15 amino acids. V was clipped by 5 bases and J by 5 bases; unmatched bases: 10. CDR3 DNA sequence: TGCAGCGTTTCCTCGTCCGGGACAGGGAACAATGAGCAGTTCTTC. Translated, it gives CSVSSSGTGNNEQFF.

The J gene is TRBJ2-5, the V gene TRBV6-5, with a weak D call TRBD1 (5 bases). Trimming cost V 11 bases and J 5 bases, with 15 bases left between them. This CDR3 is built from 12 residues. Per the germline V gene, CDR1 is MNHEY and CDR2 is SVGAGI. The CDR3 nucleotides read TGTGCCGACCCCGTTAGACAGGAGACCCAGTACTTC. This encodes CADPVRQETQYF.